This T cell receptor beta chain was sequenced during a study of beta chain features in type 1 diabetes. The CDR3 contains 15 residues. The ends lost 3 bases at V and 5 bases at J; junction bases unmatched: 4. Germline CDR1 and CDR2: MGHRA and YSYEKL. Expressed TCRB transcripts were sequenced because the entire RNA isolate underwent reverse transcription. Profiling relied on immunoSEQ multiplex PCR, and the TCRdb table lists in-frame clones only, not all of them. Among around 290,000 clones listed, under 8.5% were seen once. This clone showed up just a few times. V and J are TRBV4-1 and TRBJ1-4, with 9 bases identical to TRBD1. Sequencing was carried out using central memory CD4+ T cells from blood. This TCR was sampled from a young woman in good health. The CDR3 sequence: CASSHSGTGNEKLFF. The CDR3 DNA is TGCGCCAGCAGCCACTCCGGGACAGGGAATGAAAAACTGTTTTTT.